The 32 T cell receptor beta chains below were found in one sample sequenced in a study of T cells in Graves' hyperthyroidism and ophthalmopathy. Amplification of TCR beta CDR3 regions was performed using RNA transcripts as template. A set of HTBI primers served as the primers for a first-round RT-PCR of the TCR CDR3. TCRdb used MiXCR to reprocess the multiplex PCR reads, holding one entry per CDR3 protein. The table has hundreds of thousands of distinct CDR3 sequences, over 20% seen once; the top ten hold approximately 35%. The sample was blood. The origin of the receptors is a woman in her 40s with Graves' ophthalmopathy.

This clonotype was counted at least ten times. The chain carries TRBV6-1 and TRBJ1-1, with a weak D call TRBD1 (6 bases). The germline V gene encodes CDR1 MNHNS and CDR2 SASEGT. Trimming took 6 bases from V and 1 from J, leaving 15 bases between them. The CDR3 runs 15 residues. In nucleotides, the CDR3 is TGTGCCAGCAGCGCCCAAATAGGGGGGAACACTGAAGCTTTCTTT. This sequence encodes CASSAQIGGNTEAFF.

This clonotype was picked up many times. This chain connects TRBV6-5 to TRBJ2-7; no clear D. Looked up from germline, CDR1 is MNHEY and CDR2 is SVGAGI. V gave up 4 bases and J gave up 6 bases, with 7 bases separating them. CDR3 length equals 11 residues. CDR3 region: CASSSRREQYF. CDR3 DNA sequence: TGTGCCAGCAGTTCCCGACGCGAGCAGTACTTC.

This clonotype has a count of ten or more. This chain uses TRBV29-1 with TRBJ2-7; D is unclear. V lost 7 bases to trimming and J lost 5 bases, with 18 bases between them. Germline V CDR1 and CDR2: SQVTM, ANQGSEA. This CDR3 region has 13 residues. In nucleotides, the CDR3 is TGCAGCGCCATATCACTGGGGTTTAACGAGCAGTACTTC. Its translation: CSAISLGFNEQYF.

This clonotype was seen many times. This chain uses TRBV2 with TRBJ2-5; D gene uncertain. CDR3 length equals 11 residues. Trimming removed 6 bases from V and 4 bases from J, with 6 bases in between. Germline V gene sequence: CDR1 SNHLY, CDR2 FYNNEI. The CDR3 DNA follows: TGTGCCAGCAGGATTTTAGAGACCCAGTACTTC. Translation gives CASRILETQYF.

This clonotype was seen many times. The chain combines TRBV18 with TRBJ1-1; D is undetermined. The CDR3 length is 13 residues. Germline loops: CDR1 KGHSH, CDR2 LQKENI. Trimming removed 5 bases from V and 0 bases from J, with 7 bases in between. CDR3: CASSASLNTEAFF. The CDR3 nucleotides read TGTGCCAGCTCAGCCTCTTTGAACACTGAAGCTTTCTTT.

The chain uses TRBV7-9 and TRBJ2-7, with TRBD2 matching over 7 bases. Trimming took 5 bases from V and 1 from J; bases not matched to a gene: 5. CDR1 is SEHNR, CDR2 FQNEAQ, per germline (reference sequence). The CDR3 runs to 14 residues. Written as DNA, the CDR3 is TGTGCCAGCAGCGGACTAGTTAGTTCCTACGAGCAGTACTTC. Translated: CASSGLVSSYEQYF.

This clonotype has at least ten counts. This chain joins TRBV6-5 and TRBJ1-2, with D perhaps matching TRBD1 (6 bases). Germline V gene sequence: CDR1 MNHEY, CDR2 SVGAGI. Trimming cost V 7 bases and J 7 bases, with 19 bases left between them. CDR3 length: 14 residues. The CDR3 nucleotides are TGTGCCAGCATGCTTCGGGGGGCAGACGTTGGCTACACCTTC. This sequence encodes CASMLRGADVGYTF.

This clonotype showed up many times. The rearrangement joins TRBV13 to TRBJ1-2, with D possibly being TRBD1 (6 bases). This CDR3 comprises 14 residues. Trimming removed 5 bases from V and 4 bases from J, with 14 bases in between. Germline CDR1 reads PRHDT; CDR2 reads FYEKMQ (reference sequence). CDR3 protein: CASSVNRAIYGYTF. In DNA, the CDR3 is TGTGCCAGCAGCGTTAACAGGGCTATCTATGGCTACACCTTC.

This clonotype was counted ten times or more. The V and J genes are TRBV7-8 and TRBJ1-2; the match to TRBD1 covers 8 bases. V lost 5 bases and J lost 4; bases outside the gene matches: 3. CDR1 and CDR2 (germline): SGHVS, FQNEAQ. The CDR3 extends over 13 amino acids. The CDR3 protein is CASSPGQGYGYTF. In DNA form, the CDR3 reads TGTGCCAGCAGCCCTGGACAGGGCTATGGCTACACCTTC.

This clonotype was observed many times. This chain connects TRBV9 to TRBJ2-5, with a weak D call TRBD1 (5 bases). The ends were cut back, 0 bases at V and 2 bases at J, with 8 bases in the middle. The germline CDR1 and CDR2 sequences are SGDLS and YYNGEE. This CDR3 contains 14 residues. The CDR3 is CASSVDPGQETQYF. The CDR3 region has the DNA TGTGCCAGCAGCGTAGACCCAGGGCAAGAGACCCAGTACTTC.

This clonotype appeared many times. This could be a read error, since a much larger clone is one nucleotide away. The gene calls are TRBV28 and TRBJ2-4; D gene unclear. CDR1 is MDHEN, CDR2 SYDVKM, per germline. CDR3 length equals 14 residues. The CDR3 DNA sequence: TGTGCCGGCAGATCACCGGTTCCTCCAGACATTCAGTACTTC. This translates into CAGRSPVPPDIQYF. Variable domain in full (rest from reference TRBV28 and TRBJ2-4): DVKVTQSSRYLVKRTGEKVFLECVQDMDHENMFWYRQDPGLGLRLIYFSYDVKMKEKGDIPEGYSVSREKKERFSLILESASTNQTSMYLCAGRSPVPPDIQYFGAGTRLSVL.

The chain employs TRBV4-2 and TRBJ2-7; 9 positions agree with TRBD2. There are 16 residues in the CDR3. V was clipped by 1 base and J by 2 bases; unmatched bases: 6. Germline V gene data show CDR1 as LGHNA and CDR2 as YNFKEQ. The CDR3 loop is CASSQATSGPTYEQYF. The CDR3 DNA reads as TGTGCCAGCAGCCAAGCTACTAGCGGGCCGACCTACGAGCAGTACTTC.

This clonotype has ten or more counts. V usage is TRBV30 and J usage is TRBJ1-1, with 7 bases identical to TRBD1. V gave up 2 bases and J gave up 1 base; unmatched junction bases: 1. Germline V gene sequence: CDR1 GTSNPN, CDR2 SVGIG (reference sequence). CDR3 length: 13 residues. CDR3 DNA sequence: TGTGCCTGGAGTCGGACAGGGAACACTGAAGCTTTCTTT. Its translation is CAWSRTGNTEAFF.

This clonotype showed up many times. A read error may produce the germline difference seen at one junction end. CDR3 protein: CAGSLGQPGANYGYTF. For the CDR3, the DNA is TGTGCCGGCAGTTTGGGACAGCCGGGAGCTAACTATGGCTACACCTTC. The chain recombines TRBV12-3 or TRBV12-4 with TRBJ1-2; 7 nucleotides line up with TRBD1. The CDR3 runs 16 residues.

This clonotype was detected ten times or more. The chain couples TRBV19 to TRBJ1-1, with a tentative D call TRBD1 (6 bases). V lost 3 bases, J lost 4 bases, and 9 bases lay in between. CDR3 length equals 13 residues. Germline V gene data show CDR1 as LNHDA and CDR2 as SQIVND (reference sequence). CDR3 DNA: TGTGCCAGTAGTATTCCGGGGGCCACTGAAGCTTTCTTT. Translation gives CASSIPGATEAFF.

In its sample, this clonotype was seen many times. The CDR3: CASCRWPSTDTQYF. As DNA, the CDR3 is TGTGCCAGCTGTAGGTGGCCTAGCACAGATACGCAGTATTTT. This chain uses TRBV6-1 with TRBJ2-3; D is uncertain. Per germline, CDR1 MNHNS and CDR2 SASEGT. V was cut by 8 bases and J by 0 bases, with 12 bases left in between. The CDR3 runs 14 residues.

This clonotype was counted ten times or more. The J gene is TRBJ2-4, the V gene TRBV19, with a weak D call TRBD2 (5 bases). The germline V gene has CDR1 LNHDA and CDR2 SQIVND (reference sequence). CDR3 length: 13 residues. Trimming pared 1 base from V and 6 bases from J, leaving 7 bases between. The CDR3, as DNA: TGTGCCAGTAGTATAGCCGAGGGAAACATTCAGTACTTC. It translates to CASSIAEGNIQYF.

This clonotype has at least ten counts. V and J are TRBV4-2 and TRBJ2-7; 10 bases are a match to TRBD2. Germline CDR1 and CDR2: LGHNA and YNFKEQ. The CDR3 is made up of 15 amino acids. V lost 3 bases, J lost 3 bases, and 5 bases stayed unmatched. The CDR3 loop is CASSQGLATFYEQYF. The CDR3 bases are TGTGCCAGCAGCCAGGGACTAGCGACTTTCTACGAGCAGTACTTC.

This clonotype was seen repeatedly, ten times or more. The chain links TRBV25-1 to TRBJ2-5, with 7 bases lining up with TRBD2. The CDR3 extends over 15 amino acids. Germline V gene sequence: CDR1 MGHDK, CDR2 SYGVNS. Losses at the gene ends were 0 bases for V and 2 bases for J; bases not matched to a gene: 3. The CDR3 spells CASSEYGGGQETQYF. DNA for the CDR3: TGTGCCAGCAGTGAATATGGGGGGGGACAAGAGACCCAGTACTTC.

This chain connects TRBV20-1 to TRBJ1-1; tentatively, D is TRBD1 (5 bases). This CDR3 is built from 15 residues. V was shortened by 1 base and J by 3 bases, with 15 bases between the two germline ends. Germline CDR1 is DFQATT and CDR2 is SNEGSKA (reference sequence). Here the CDR3 reads CSARGASSGDTEAFF. In nucleotides, the CDR3 is TGCAGTGCTAGAGGCGCGAGCTCGGGGGACACTGAAGCTTTCTTT.

The V gene is TRBV28, the J gene TRBJ2-5; the match to TRBD1 covers 9 bases. Germline CDR1 MDHEN, CDR2 SYDVKM. V shed 5 bases, J shed 6 bases, and the junction held 4 bases outside the gene matches. The CDR3 covers 13 residues. CDR3 sequence (DNA): TGTGCCAGCAGTGCACAGGGGGCGCAGACCCAGTACTTC. Translating gives CASSAQGAQTQYF.

In this sample, this clonotype turned up many times. The gene calls are TRBV20-1 and TRBJ1-6; TRBD1 is a possible D gene (5 bases). V was trimmed by 0 bases and J by 6 bases, leaving 15 bases between them. The CDR3 has 16 residues. The V gene's germline CDR1 is DFQATT and CDR2 SNEGSKA (reference sequence). CDR3 nucleotides: TGCAGTGCTAGAGATGATCTGGCAGGGTTTAATTCACCCCTCCACTTT. This encodes CSARDDLAGFNSPLHF.

This clonotype was seen ten or more times. The chain joins TRBV12-3 or TRBV12-4 to TRBJ2-2; D may be TRBD2 (6 bases). Trimming shortened V by 3 bases and J by 4 bases, and 9 bases separated the two germline ends. The CDR3 runs to 14 residues. The CDR3 region has the DNA TGTGCCAGCAGTTTCGCAGCGGGCACCGGGGAGCTGTTTTTT. Translated: CASSFAAGTGELFF.

This rearrangement joins TRBV6-1 to TRBJ2-7; D unresolved. This CDR3 has 15 residues. CDR1 is MNHNS, CDR2 SASEGT, per germline. Trimming removed 2 bases at V and 3 bases at J, with 14 bases between. In DNA form, the CDR3 reads TGTGCCAGCAGTGAACAATATTTTCGTCTCTACGAGCAGTACTTC. Translated, it gives CASSEQYFRLYEQYF.

At least ten counts were recorded for this clonotype. The rearrangement joins TRBV5-1 to TRBJ1-5; 8 bases are shared with TRBD1. The CDR3 length is 13 residues. The V gene end was trimmed by 4 bases and the J gene end by 6 bases; junction bases not matched to a gene: 3. Germline CDR1 reads SGHRS; CDR2 reads YFSETQ. The CDR3 is CASSPDRAQPQHF. Written as DNA, the CDR3 is TGCGCCAGCAGCCCGGACAGGGCTCAGCCCCAGCATTTT.

This chain joins TRBV6-1 and TRBJ1-1, with a tentative D call TRBD1 (6 bases). The CDR3 spans 15 residues. Germline V lookup: CDR1 MNHNS, CDR2 SASEGT. Trimming stripped 1 base from V and 9 bases from J, with 18 bases between. The CDR3 sequence is CASSEDFLRGQKAFF. The CDR3 DNA sequence: TGTGCCAGCAGTGAAGACTTCCTCCGGGGACAAAAAGCTTTCTTT.

CDR3 coding DNA: TGTGCCAGCAGCCATAGCGGAAGCTCCTACGAGCAGTACTTC. Its protein is CASSHSGSSYEQYF. The rearrangement joins TRBV3-1 to TRBJ2-7; a possible D gene is TRBD2 (6 bases). Germline V gene lookup returns CDR1 LGHDT and CDR2 YNNKEL (reference sequence). This CDR3 region has 14 residues. Trimming shortened V by 3 bases and J by 0 bases, and 9 bases separated the two germline ends.

To note about this clonotype: At one of its ends the junction is not consistent with the germline gene, which may arise from a read error. The V and J genes are TRBV20-1 and TRBJ1-5; 8 bases fit TRBD1. Germline V gene data show CDR1 as DFQATT and CDR2 as SNEGSKA (reference sequence). The length of the CDR3 is 14 residues. The CDR3 region is CSASAGGPNRPQHF. The CDR3 DNA reads as TGCAGTGCGAGCGCAGGGGGCCCTAATCGGCCCCAGCATTTT.

Ten or more counts support this clonotype. The rearrangement uses TRBV20-1 and TRBJ2-2, with a tentative D call TRBD2 (5 bases). Deletions cut 0 bases from V and 7 bases from J, with 15 bases between. The CDR3 runs 15 residues. Germline CDR1 DFQATT, CDR2 SNEGSKA (reference sequence). The CDR3 DNA is TGCAGTGCTAGAGATTTGAGGCTAGCTGTCGGGGAGCTGTTTTTT. Its translation: CSARDLRLAVGELFF.

At least ten counts were recorded for this clonotype. A junction boundary mismatches the germline segment, possibly from a read error. The CDR3 region is CASSDRPGQGIFF. As DNA, the CDR3 is TGTGCCAGTAGTGATCGCCCGGGACAGGGAATCTTCTTC. V is TRBV19 and J is TRBJ1-2; 9 bases agree with TRBD1. The germline V gene has CDR1 LNHDA and CDR2 SQIVND (reference sequence). The CDR3 sequence is 13 residues long.

At least ten counts were recorded for this clonotype. The CDR3 is CSARENARGYTF. As DNA, the CDR3 is TGCAGTGCTAGAGAGAATGCCAGAGGCTACACCTTC. V and J are TRBV20-1 and TRBJ1-2; D is undetermined. Germline CDR1 DFQATT, CDR2 SNEGSKA (reference sequence). V dropped 0 bases and J dropped 8 bases, with 10 bases sitting between them. The CDR3 runs 12 residues.

V and J are TRBV12-3 or TRBV12-4 and TRBJ1-1; no firm D call. V lost 5 bases and J lost 4, with 14 bases in between. The CDR3 covers 14 residues. The CDR3 nucleotides are TGTGCCAGCAGTGGGGAATACAGACTCACTGAAGCTTTCTTT. It codes for CASSGEYRLTEAFF.